Sequencing of this T cell receptor beta chain was carried out in a study of cytomegalovirus exposure and HLA in healthy donors. The CDR3 is 15 residues long. Germline CDR1 MNHEY, CDR2 SVGAGI. V lost 2 bases and J lost 8; bases outside the gene matches: 7. This clone was recorded a few times. The PCR was carried out with 60 Vbeta primers and 13 Jbeta primers. The table came from immunoSEQ multiplex PCR; TCRdb's copy has only in-frame clones and leaves some out. The table shows roughly 200,000 clones, with roughly 78% occurring only once. Sample: PBMCs. The receptor's source is a woman aged 40 to 49 in good health and CMV-seronegative. The genes are TRBV6-5 and TRBJ2-1; TRBD1 aligns across 9 bases. DNA of the CDR3: TGTGCCAGCAGTTACGGGACAGGGAGTGTGGATGAGCAGTTCTTC. Residues: CASSYGTGSVDEQFF.